A selection of T cell receptor beta chains follows, all from one sample in a study of T-cell reconstitution after alpha-beta-depleted transplantation in children. TCRdb independently ran MiXCR on the PCR reads; one entry per CDR3 protein. The sample shows 250,000 to 300,000 distinct CDR3 sequences, nearly 10% of them seen only once. The sequenced sample was PBMCs from the stem cell graft donor, obtained from the stem cell graft. These receptors all stem from a human donor who donated a stem cell graft to a child with SCID. CDR3s include the opening cysteine and the closing phenylalanine or tryptophan.

J,V,length,CDR3
TRBJ1-6,TRBV12-5,14,CASGYRVLGSPLHF
TRBJ2-7,TRBV4-1,14,CASSAGVGGPEQYF
TRBJ2-7,TRBV2,14,CASSVLQLNYEQYF
TRBJ2-7,TRBV9,14,CASSVEGEDDEQYF
TRBJ2-3,TRBV28,12,CASRTTEDTQYF
TRBJ2-1,TRBV5-1,17,CASSFLLAGDGYNEQFF
TRBJ2-6,TRBV5-1,15,CASKPQGSGANVLTF
TRBJ2-3,TRBV12-3/TRBV12-4,13,CASRTGATDTQYF
TRBJ1-1,TRBV2,14,CASSESPARTEAFF
TRBJ2-3,TRBV5-1,14,CASSLQTSTDTQYF
TRBJ2-5,TRBV9,14,CASSGTSDWETQYF
TRBJ2-5,TRBV5-6,14,CASSLNPNQETQYF
TRBJ1-2,TRBV6-1,14,CASSETGTDYGYTF
TRBJ2-5,TRBV2,14,CASSELGYQETQYF
TRBJ2-7,TRBV7-9,14,CASSNPGPVNEQYF
TRBJ2-1,TRBV5-1,16,CASSFTGTGLANEQFF
TRBJ2-5,TRBV2,10,CASSDWVRYF
TRBJ1-2,TRBV6-1,13,CASRFGRGDGYTF
TRBJ2-2,TRBV27,18,CASSWRGAGFSATGELFF
TRBJ2-7,TRBV7-9,16,CASSLKQAGYSYEQYF
TRBJ2-1,TRBV9,16,CASSVVVGGAGNEQFF
TRBJ2-2,TRBV7-8,16,CASSPRMGQDTGELFF